The rows below give T cell receptor beta chains drawn from one sample of a study of early T cells in non-severe SARS-CoV-2 infection. Each CDR3 protein gets one entry after TCRdb re-called the 5' RACE reads with MiXCR. The sample lists fewer than 80,000 distinct CDR3 sequences, 9% to 15% occurring once. The sample taken for sequencing was whole blood. These receptors all come from an adult who was a healthcare worker with PCR-confirmed SARS-CoV-2 infection or an uninfected control (not recorded which). CDR3s include the opening cysteine and the closing phenylalanine or tryptophan. A D gene is named only where the DNA matches it firmly. Clone size is stated in some rows and not others, as once, few, many or a class when expanded.

CDR3nt: TGTGCCAGCAGTTTATTCCCCCGGGGCCCCCACAATGAGCAGTTCTTC; CDR3aa: CASSLFPRGPHNEQFF; len: 16; abundance: few; j_gene: TRBJ2-1; v_gene: TRBV28; d_gene: -
CDR3nt: TGTGCCAGCAGTTTAGTGGGAGAGATCGCCTACGAGCAGTACTTC; CDR3aa: CASSLVGEIAYEQYF; len: 15; abundance: few; j_gene: TRBJ2-7; v_gene: TRBV12-3/TRBV12-4; d_gene: -
CDR3nt: TGTGCCAGCAGCTCAAGGGATAGCGGGAAAGAGACCCAGTACTTC; CDR3aa: CASSSRDSGKETQYF; len: 15; abundance: few; j_gene: TRBJ2-5; v_gene: TRBV7-9; d_gene: TRBD2
CDR3nt: TGTGCCAGCAGCTTGGATTGGTTTCGAAGCCGCTCCTACAATGAGCAGTTCTTC; CDR3aa: CASSLDWFRSRSYNEQFF; len: 18; abundance: few; j_gene: TRBJ2-1; v_gene: TRBV5-5; d_gene: -
CDR3nt: TGTGCCATCAGTGAGTCGTTCAGTGGTAATGAGCAGTTCTTC; CDR3aa: CAISESFSGNEQFF; len: 14; abundance: many; j_gene: TRBJ2-1; v_gene: TRBV10-3; d_gene: -
CDR3nt: TGCAGTGCTAGAGATTACGCGGCAGGTGCCTACGAGCAGTACTTC; CDR3aa: CSARDYAAGAYEQYF; len: 15; abundance: many; j_gene: TRBJ2-7; v_gene: TRBV20-1; d_gene: -
CDR3nt: TGTGCCAGCAGCCTGGGTGGGCTGCTGTACTTC; CDR3aa: CASSLGGLLYF; len: 11; abundance: few; j_gene: TRBJ2-7; v_gene: TRBV4-2; d_gene: -
CDR3nt: TGTGCCAGCAGCCCGACCATTACAGATACGCAGTATTTT; CDR3aa: CASSPTITDTQYF; len: 13; abundance: -; j_gene: TRBJ2-3; v_gene: TRBV6-2/TRBV6-3; d_gene: -
CDR3nt: TGTGCCAGCAGCCAAGGAGGGGGACTAGCTGGTGAGCAGTTCTTC; CDR3aa: CASSQGGGLAGEQFF; len: 15; abundance: -; j_gene: TRBJ2-1; v_gene: TRBV4-2; d_gene: TRBD2
CDR3nt: TGTGCCAGCAGTTTCAACGGGAGGGGTAATACGCAGTATTTT; CDR3aa: CASSFNGRGNTQYF; len: 14; abundance: many; j_gene: TRBJ2-3; v_gene: TRBV28; d_gene: TRBD2
CDR3nt: TGTGCCAGCAGCACCGGACAGGACCAAGAGACCCAGTACTTC; CDR3aa: CASSTGQDQETQYF; len: 14; abundance: many; j_gene: TRBJ2-5; v_gene: TRBV7-7; d_gene: TRBD1
CDR3nt: TGCAGTGCGACGGGGCCGGGGAACACTGAAGCTTTCTTT; CDR3aa: CSATGPGNTEAFF; len: 13; abundance: once; j_gene: TRBJ1-1; v_gene: TRBV20-1; d_gene: -
CDR3nt: TGTGCCAGCAGCCACCAAGCGGGGCCTCTAGCCAAAAACATTCAGTACTTC; CDR3aa: CASSHQAGPLAKNIQYF; len: 17; abundance: many; j_gene: TRBJ2-4; v_gene: TRBV3-1; d_gene: TRBD2
CDR3nt: TGTGCCAGCAGGCTAGCGGAGTACGAGCAGTACTTC; CDR3aa: CASRLAEYEQYF; len: 12; abundance: many; j_gene: TRBJ2-7; v_gene: TRBV6-6; d_gene: TRBD2
CDR3nt: TGTGCCAGCAGTGTTCCTTTAGCTGGGGCCAACGTCCTGACTTTC; CDR3aa: CASSVPLAGANVLTF; len: 15; abundance: many; j_gene: TRBJ2-6; v_gene: TRBV28; d_gene: -
CDR3nt: TGTGCCAGCAGTTTTCCTGGTCGGGGAGTGAACACTGAAGCTTTCTTT; CDR3aa: CASSFPGRGVNTEAFF; len: 16; abundance: -; j_gene: TRBJ1-1; v_gene: TRBV28; d_gene: -
CDR3nt: TGCAGTGCCCGGTCCCAGGGAGGGTCTAATGAAAAACTGTTTTTT; CDR3aa: CSARSQGGSNEKLFF; len: 15; abundance: many; j_gene: TRBJ1-4; v_gene: TRBV20-1; d_gene: -
CDR3nt: TGTGCCAGTAATAACGGACGTGGTAGCAATCAGCCCCAGCATTTT; CDR3aa: CASNNGRGSNQPQHF; len: 15; abundance: -; j_gene: TRBJ1-5; v_gene: TRBV19; d_gene: -
CDR3nt: TGTGCCAGCTTACCGGGACAAGAGAACACTGAAGCTTTCTTT; CDR3aa: CASLPGQENTEAFF; len: 14; abundance: few; j_gene: TRBJ1-1; v_gene: TRBV18; d_gene: -
CDR3nt: TGTGCCAGCAGCCAGACTAGCGGGAGATACGAGCAGTACTTC; CDR3aa: CASSQTSGRYEQYF; len: 14; abundance: -; j_gene: TRBJ2-7; v_gene: TRBV3-1; d_gene: TRBD2
CDR3nt: TGTGCCAGCAGCGTCGAGGGTCTCACCTACGAGCAGTACTTC; CDR3aa: CASSVEGLTYEQYF; len: 14; abundance: -; j_gene: TRBJ2-7; v_gene: TRBV9; d_gene: -
CDR3nt: TGTGCCAGCAGCTTAGGAGAAATCACCGGGGAGCTGTTTTTT; CDR3aa: CASSLGEITGELFF; len: 14; abundance: -; j_gene: TRBJ2-2; v_gene: TRBV11-2; d_gene: -
CDR3nt: TGTGCCACCAGCAGCGACAGGGGGCAAAACTATGGCTACACCTTC; CDR3aa: CATSSDRGQNYGYTF; len: 15; abundance: many; j_gene: TRBJ1-2; v_gene: TRBV15; d_gene: TRBD1
CDR3nt: TGTGCCAGCAGCCGGTCGACAGGGGAAGCTGAAGCTTTCTTT; CDR3aa: CASSRSTGEAEAFF; len: 14; abundance: many; j_gene: TRBJ1-1; v_gene: TRBV3-1; d_gene: TRBD1
CDR3nt: TGTGCCAGCAGCGCAAGACAGGTCTCTGGAAACACCATATATTTT; CDR3aa: CASSARQVSGNTIYF; len: 15; abundance: -; j_gene: TRBJ1-3; v_gene: TRBV9; d_gene: -
CDR3nt: TGTGCCAGCAGCTACATACTAGCGGGACCTTTGGATGAGCAGTTCTTC; CDR3aa: CASSYILAGPLDEQFF; len: 16; abundance: -; j_gene: TRBJ2-1; v_gene: TRBV28; d_gene: TRBD2
CDR3nt: TGTGCCAGCAGCCTGTGGTATAGCAATCAGCCCCAGCATTTT; CDR3aa: CASSLWYSNQPQHF; len: 14; abundance: many; j_gene: TRBJ1-5; v_gene: TRBV28; d_gene: -
CDR3nt: TGCGCCAGCAGCCAGGACCCCTTGCCGGCGGAGCTGTTTTTT; CDR3aa: CASSQDPLPAELFF; len: 14; abundance: few; j_gene: TRBJ2-2; v_gene: TRBV5-1; d_gene: -
CDR3nt: TGTGCCAGCAGCGACAGGGTTCCAGAGACCCAGTACTTC; CDR3aa: CASSDRVPETQYF; len: 13; abundance: many; j_gene: TRBJ2-5; v_gene: TRBV28; d_gene: TRBD1
CDR3nt: TGCGCCAGCAGCTTGTCAGTCCGGGGGTCCCAGTGGACAGATACGCAGTATTTT; CDR3aa: CASSLSVRGSQWTDTQYF; len: 18; abundance: many; j_gene: TRBJ2-3; v_gene: TRBV5-1; d_gene: -
CDR3nt: TGCGCCAGCAGCTTGGTTAGGGGGAGCTCCTACGAGCAGTACTTC; CDR3aa: CASSLVRGSSYEQYF; len: 15; abundance: many; j_gene: TRBJ2-7; v_gene: TRBV5-1; d_gene: -
CDR3nt: TGTGCCAGCAGTGAAGCGGAGGGTCCTAACTATGGCTACACCTTC; CDR3aa: CASSEAEGPNYGYTF; len: 15; abundance: many; j_gene: TRBJ1-2; v_gene: TRBV2; d_gene: -
CDR3nt: TGTGCCAGCAGCTCTAGCGGGAGTGAGACCGGGGAGCTGTTTTTT; CDR3aa: CASSSSGSETGELFF; len: 15; abundance: many; j_gene: TRBJ2-2; v_gene: TRBV7-6; d_gene: TRBD2
CDR3nt: TGCAGTGCTAGAAGAGGACTAGCGGGAGACCACTACGAGCAGTACTTC; CDR3aa: CSARRGLAGDHYEQYF; len: 16; abundance: many; j_gene: TRBJ2-7; v_gene: TRBV20-1; d_gene: TRBD2
CDR3nt: TGTGCCAGCAGCCCCCCGGGACAGAAGAACACTGAAGCTTTCTTT; CDR3aa: CASSPPGQKNTEAFF; len: 15; abundance: -; j_gene: TRBJ1-1; v_gene: TRBV21-1; d_gene: -
CDR3nt: TGCAGCGTTGAAGGTCCGGCCGGGGACGAGCAGTACTTC; CDR3aa: CSVEGPAGDEQYF; len: 13; abundance: many; j_gene: TRBJ2-7; v_gene: TRBV29-1; d_gene: -
CDR3nt: TGTGCCAGCAGTGTTGTCGGGGCAGATACGCAGTATTTT; CDR3aa: CASSVVGADTQYF; len: 13; abundance: -; j_gene: TRBJ2-3; v_gene: TRBV2; d_gene: -
CDR3nt: TGTGCCAGCAGTTACTCGACCAGGGGGCCGGGCACTGAAGCTTTCTTT; CDR3aa: CASSYSTRGPGTEAFF; len: 16; abundance: -; j_gene: TRBJ1-1; v_gene: TRBV6-5; d_gene: TRBD1
CDR3nt: TGTGCCAGCAGTTTACACAGGGGAAATAGTGGGGCCAACGTCCTGACTTTC; CDR3aa: CASSLHRGNSGANVLTF; len: 17; abundance: -; j_gene: TRBJ2-6; v_gene: TRBV28; d_gene: TRBD1